This T cell receptor (beta chain) was documented in a study of T cell clonotyping in hematopoietic cell transplantation. On the study more broadly: Pretransplant recipient samples were taken after cytoreduction.

The time point was: recipient sample about 28 days before transplant, after cytoreduction. The CDR3 has 14 residues. Germline CDR1 and CDR2: MDHEN and SYDVKM. Deletions cut 5 bases from V and 5 bases from J, with 14 bases between. A remark on this clone: The antigen is undetermined.

Some clones are missing from TCRdb's copy, which holds only in-frame ones; the method was immunoSEQ multiplex PCR. Among around 15,000 clones listed, 93% were seen once. Study conclusions and caveats: Pathologically expanded recipient clonotypes increased progressively from day 30 to day 180 as diversity fell. CD4 and CD8 repertoire contributions could not be separated without sorting.

The sample here was peripheral blood mononuclear cells, taken before stem cell transplant. The rearrangement joins TRBV28 to TRBJ2-3; D uncertain. This clonotype was obtained from a man between 18 and 29 years old with biphenotypic leukemia. Some clones in this sample may be carry-over from other donors' samples. The CDR3: CASSLPKGRDTQYF. The CDR3 bases are TGTGCCAGCAGTCTTCCCAAGGGAAGAGATACGCAGTATTTT.